The 12 T cell receptor beta chains presented below share a single source sample, sequenced in a study of blood T cell repertoires in COVID-19 (dated by TCRdb to the early 2020s). Library preparation was by the immunoSEQ multiplex PCR assay. In its TCRdb copy, this immuneACCESS table keeps in-frame sequences only and misses some clones. Where compared with another copy, unresolved V genes explain less than half of these, and the others have no known cause. The sample has roughly 120,000 clones on record, 87% of them singletons. The ten largest make up about 8% of the sample. Material for sequencing was peripheral blood. The source of these receptors is a human donor in a cohort sampled during active COVID-19.

V usage is TRBV5-4 and J usage is TRBJ1-6, with 9 nucleotides matching TRBD1. The CDR3 sequence is 15 residues long. J was trimmed by 7 bases and V by 3 bases; bases with no gene match: 5. Per germline, CDR1 SGHNT and CDR2 YYREEE (reference sequence). The CDR3 coding sequence is TGTGCCAGCAGCTCCGTTGGACAGGGGAATTCACCCCTCCACTTT. It is translated as CASSSVGQGNSPLHF.

The count of this clone is one. The chain links TRBV9 to TRBJ2-2; 7 bases match TRBD1. V was pared by 2 bases and J by 3 bases, with 1 base of the junction left unmatched. The CDR3 loop spans 14 amino acids. The germline gives CDR1 SGDLS, CDR2 YYNGEE. As DNA, the CDR3 is TGTGCCAGCAGCGTTACAGGGGACACCGGGGAGCTGTTTTTT. It codes for CASSVTGDTGELFF.

This sequence joins TRBV7-9 and TRBJ1-2; 7 positions agree with TRBD1. The V and J ends lost 8 bases and 8 bases, in that order; junction bases with no gene match: 5. The CDR3 runs 11 residues. CDR1 and CDR2 (germline): SEHNR, FQNEAQ (reference sequence). The CDR3 coding sequence is TGTGCCAGCGGACCGGGACAGGGCTACACCTTC. It is translated as CASGPGQGYTF.

The genes are TRBV5-8 and TRBJ1-5; TRBD1 aligns across 10 bases. Germline CDR1 and CDR2: SGHTS and YDEGEE. CDR3 length: 18 residues. The ends lost 4 bases at V and 5 bases at J; junction bases unmatched: 15. In nucleotides, the CDR3 is TGTGCCAGCAGCCCTATTTTTGGGACAGGGGTTGGTCATCAGCCCCAGCATTTT. Translated: CASSPIFGTGVGHQPQHF. The full variable domain, with the rest looked up from reference TRBV5-8 and TRBJ1-5, is EAGVTQSPTHLIKTRGQQATLRCSPISGHTSVYWYQQALGLGLQFLLWYDEGEERNRGNFPPRFSGRQFPNYSSELNVNALELEDSALYLCASSPIFGTGVGHQPQHFGDGTRLSIL.

The chain links TRBV19 to TRBJ2-4; possibly TRBD1 for D (6 bases). The CDR3 is 14 amino acids. V gave up 1 base and J gave up 15 bases, with 19 bases separating them. Germline V CDR1 and CDR2: LNHDA, SQIVND (reference sequence). This chain's CDR3 is CASSIGEDSRYRYF. The CDR3 DNA reads as TGTGCCAGTAGTATAGGTGAGGACAGTAGGTATCGGTACTTC.

The chain links TRBV29-1 to TRBJ2-4; no reliable D call. The germline gives CDR1 SQVTM, CDR2 ANQGSEA. CDR3 length equals 11 residues. Deletions cut 3 bases from V and 8 bases from J, with 8 bases between. CDR3 coding DNA: TGCAGCGTTGACGGTGTCGACATTCAGTACTTC. Translated: CSVDGVDIQYF.

The sample holds one count of this clone. V usage is TRBV11-1 and J usage is TRBJ1-1, with D hard to call. Trimming cost V 1 base and J 1 base, with 4 bases left between them. Looked up from germline, CDR1 is SGHAT and CDR2 is FQDESV (reference sequence). CDR3 length: 13 residues. Here the CDR3 DNA reads TGTGCCAGCAGCTTAGGGGCGAACACTGAAGCTTTCTTT. The encoded protein is CASSLGANTEAFF. Combining the CDR3 with reference TRBV11-1 and TRBJ1-1 gives the whole variable domain EAEVAQSPRYKITEKSQAVAFWCDPISGHATLYWYRQILGQGPELLVQFQDESVVDDSQLPKDRFSAERLKGVDSTLKIQPAELGDSAMYLCASSLGANTEAFFGQGTRLTVV.

The gene calls are TRBV6-2 or TRBV6-3 and TRBJ1-5; perhaps TRBD1 as D (5 bases). This CDR3 has 13 residues. The V gene lost 4 bases and the J gene lost 3 bases, with 7 bases spanning the gap. Germline V gives CDR1 MNHEY, CDR2 SVGEGT. The CDR3 reads CASSSDTNQPQHF. The CDR3 DNA reads as TGTGCCAGCAGTTCGGACACCAATCAGCCCCAGCATTTT.

In its sample, this clone was seen once. The V gene is TRBV30, the J gene TRBJ1-1; the D is unclear. V was trimmed by 2 bases and J by 0 bases, leaving 4 bases between them. Germline V gene lookup returns CDR1 GTSNPN and CDR2 SVGIG (reference sequence). The CDR3 loop spans 12 amino acids. CDR3 in amino acids: CAWSRMNTEAFF. The CDR3 DNA is TGTGCCTGGAGTCGTATGAACACTGAAGCTTTCTTT.

The J gene is TRBJ1-6, the V gene TRBV2, with D hard to call. The CDR3 is 13 amino acids. Germline-derived CDR1 and CDR2 are SNHLY and FYNNEI. Deletions cut 5 bases from V and 5 bases from J, with 7 bases between. This chain's CDR3 is CASSPENNSPLHF. For the CDR3, the DNA is TGTGCCAGCAGTCCGGAGAATAATTCACCCCTCCACTTT.

V gene TRBV25-1 combines with J gene TRBJ2-1; 10 nucleotides line up with TRBD1. The CDR3 length is 16 residues. In germline, CDR1 is MGHDK, CDR2 SYGVNS. After removal of 8 bases from V and 1 base from J, the junction contained 8 bases not matched to a gene. The CDR3 DNA sequence: TGTGCCAGCGGCGGACCGGGACAGGGGTCCTACAATGAGCAGTTCTTC. Its protein is CASGGPGQGSYNEQFF.

The V and J genes are TRBV5-8 and TRBJ2-3; the match to TRBD1 covers 7 bases. CDR3 size: 12 residues. J gave up 2 bases and V 9 bases, and 3 bases lay outside the gene matches. Germline values: CDR1 SGHTS, CDR2 YDEGEE. CDR3 sequence (DNA): TGTGCCACCGGACAGGTCACAGATACGCAGTATTTT. Translating gives CATGQVTDTQYF.